This T cell receptor (beta chain) was captured in a study of T-cell reconstitution after alpha-beta-depleted transplantation in children. The table lists this clonotype with a few counts. A TCRbeta library incorporating unique molecular identifiers was prepared. TCRdb itself ran the PCR reads through MiXCR, one entry per CDR3 protein. The sample shows approximately 400,000 distinct CDR3 sequences, about a tenth of them seen only once. Sequenced here: PBMCs from the stem cell graft donor, sampled from the stem cell graft. This TCR came from a human donor who donated a stem cell graft to a child with acute myeloid leukemia.

CDR3 nucleotides: TGTGCCAGCAGCCCCGGGACACTCGGAAACACCATATATTTT. It is translated as CASSPGTLGNTIYF. This sequence joins TRBV6-1 and TRBJ1-3; perhaps TRBD1 as D (6 bases). The CDR3 contains 14 residues. V was pared by 6 bases and J by 4 bases, with 13 bases between. Germline CDR1 MNHNS, CDR2 SASEGT.